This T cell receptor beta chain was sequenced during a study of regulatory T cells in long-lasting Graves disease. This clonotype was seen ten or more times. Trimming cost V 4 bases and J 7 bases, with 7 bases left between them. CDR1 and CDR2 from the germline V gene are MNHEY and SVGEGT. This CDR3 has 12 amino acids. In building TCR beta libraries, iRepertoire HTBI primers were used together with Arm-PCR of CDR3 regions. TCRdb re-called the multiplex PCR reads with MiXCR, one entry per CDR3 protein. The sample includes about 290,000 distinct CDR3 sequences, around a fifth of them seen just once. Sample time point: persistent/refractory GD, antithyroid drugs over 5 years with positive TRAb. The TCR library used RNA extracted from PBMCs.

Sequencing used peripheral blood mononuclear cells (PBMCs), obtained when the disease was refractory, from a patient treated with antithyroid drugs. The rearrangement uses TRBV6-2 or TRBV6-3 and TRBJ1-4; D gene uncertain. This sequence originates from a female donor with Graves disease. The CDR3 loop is CASSFLGEKLFF. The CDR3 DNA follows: TGTGCCAGCAGTTTCCTTGGTGAAAAACTGTTTTTT.